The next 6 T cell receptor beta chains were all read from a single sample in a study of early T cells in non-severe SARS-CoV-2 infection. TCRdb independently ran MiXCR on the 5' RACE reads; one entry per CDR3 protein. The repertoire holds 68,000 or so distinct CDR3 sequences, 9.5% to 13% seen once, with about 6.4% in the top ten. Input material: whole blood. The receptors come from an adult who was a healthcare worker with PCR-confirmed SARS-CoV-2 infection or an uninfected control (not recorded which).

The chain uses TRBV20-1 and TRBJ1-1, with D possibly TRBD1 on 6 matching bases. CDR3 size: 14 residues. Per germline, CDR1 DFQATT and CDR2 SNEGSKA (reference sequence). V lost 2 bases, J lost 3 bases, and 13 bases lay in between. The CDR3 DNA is TGCAGTGCTAGACCACAGGGTTCGGACACTGAAGCTTTCTTT. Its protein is CSARPQGSDTEAFF.

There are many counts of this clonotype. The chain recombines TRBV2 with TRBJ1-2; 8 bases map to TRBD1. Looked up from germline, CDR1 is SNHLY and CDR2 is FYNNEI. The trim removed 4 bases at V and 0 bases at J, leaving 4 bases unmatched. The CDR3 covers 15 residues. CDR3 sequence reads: CASSAGTGSNYGYTF. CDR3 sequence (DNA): TGTGCCAGCAGTGCCGGGACAGGTTCTAACTATGGCTACACCTTC. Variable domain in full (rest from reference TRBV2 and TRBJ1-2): EPEVTQTPSHQVTQMGQEVILRCVPISNHLYFYWYRQILGQKVEFLVSFYNNEISEKSEIFDDQFSVERPDGSNFTLKIRSTKLEDSAMYFCASSAGTGSNYGYTFGSGTRLTVV.

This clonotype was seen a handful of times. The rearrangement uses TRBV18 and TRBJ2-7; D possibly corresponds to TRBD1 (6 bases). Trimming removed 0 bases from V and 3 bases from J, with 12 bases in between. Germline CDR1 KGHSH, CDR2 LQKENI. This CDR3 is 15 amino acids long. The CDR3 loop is CASSPPSDRNYEQYF. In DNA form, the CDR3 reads TGTGCCAGCTCACCACCCAGCGACAGGAACTACGAGCAGTACTTC.

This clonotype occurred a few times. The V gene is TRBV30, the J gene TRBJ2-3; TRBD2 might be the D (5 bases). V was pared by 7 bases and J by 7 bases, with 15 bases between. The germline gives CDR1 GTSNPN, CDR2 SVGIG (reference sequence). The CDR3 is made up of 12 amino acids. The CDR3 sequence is CALERESHTQYF. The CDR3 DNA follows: TGTGCCTTGGAGAGGGAATCACATACGCAGTATTTT.

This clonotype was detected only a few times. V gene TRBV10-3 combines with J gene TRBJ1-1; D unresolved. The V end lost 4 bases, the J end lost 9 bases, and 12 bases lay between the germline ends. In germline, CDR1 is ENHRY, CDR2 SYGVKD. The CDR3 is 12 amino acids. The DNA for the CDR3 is TGTGCCATCAGTGCGCCCACGGGGAAAGCTTTCTTT. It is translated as CAISAPTGKAFF.

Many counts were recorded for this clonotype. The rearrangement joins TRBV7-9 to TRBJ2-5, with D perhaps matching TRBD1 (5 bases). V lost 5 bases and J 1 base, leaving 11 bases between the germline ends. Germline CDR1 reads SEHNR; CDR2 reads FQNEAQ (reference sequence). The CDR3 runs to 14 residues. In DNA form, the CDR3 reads TGTGCCAGCAGCCGAGACAGATCCCAAGAGACCCAGTACTTC. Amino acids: CASSRDRSQETQYF.